The rows below give T cell receptor beta chains drawn from one sample of a study of spatial heterogeneity in lung cancer. A single record per CDR3 protein comes from TCRdb applying MiXCR to the 5' RACE reads. The sample records around 45,000 distinct CDR3 sequences, approximately 22% being singletons. The input for sequencing was PBMCs, taken at follow-up. All receptors come from a female donor with early-stage non-small cell lung cancer. The CDR3 runs from the conserved cysteine through the conserved F or W. The D gene is left open where the match is weak. Clone size is shown for a subset of rows, as once, few, many or a class of expanded clone.

clone_size j_call v_call d_call cdr3_nt cdr3_aa
. TRBJ2-7 TRBV7-9 . TGTGCCAGCAGCGCAAAGAGCGAGCAGTACTTC CASSAKSEQYF
few TRBJ1-2 TRBV29-1 . TGCAGCGTTCGGGGTCAGAACTATGGCTACACCTTC CSVRGQNYGYTF
many TRBJ2-5 TRBV29-1 . TGCAGCGTTGTTGGGGAACAAGAGACCCAGTACTTC CSVVGEQETQYF
many TRBJ1-4 TRBV5-4 . TGTGCCAGCAGCTTCGGGTCGAGTGGGACTAATGAAAAACTGTTTTTT CASSFGSSGTNEKLFF
few TRBJ2-7 TRBV28 . TGTGCCAGCAGTTCCCCTTGGAACGGGACCTACGAGCAGTACTTC CASSSPWNGTYEQYF
many TRBJ1-1 TRBV11-2 . TGTGCCAGCAGCCCGTTTACGGGACGGAACACTGAAGCTTTCTTT CASSPFTGRNTEAFF
. TRBJ2-3 TRBV10-2 TRBD2 TGCGCCAGCATGACTAGCGGAAGCACAGATACGCAGTATTTT CASMTSGSTDTQYF
many TRBJ2-3 TRBV7-9 . TGTGCCAGCAGCTTACAGGCAGGGTTGGATACGCAGTATTTT CASSLQAGLDTQYF
. TRBJ2-2 TRBV12-3/TRBV12-4 . TGTGCCAGCAGCGATCGGGGGGCCAATCCTTACACCGGGGAGCTGTTTTTT CASSDRGANPYTGELFF
. TRBJ2-1 TRBV3-1 . TGTGCCGCCGGGCGCGTCCCGAGCAGTCAGGAGCAGTTCTTC CAAGRVPSSQEQFF
few TRBJ2-1 TRBV30 TRBD1 TGTGCCTGGGCCAAAACCCCAGGGGGAAATGAGCAGTTCTTC CAWAKTPGGNEQFF
few TRBJ1-2 TRBV6-5 . TGTGCCAGCAGCGACCAAAGAGGCCGTAACTATGGCTACACCTTC CASSDQRGRNYGYTF
. TRBJ2-7 TRBV3-1 TRBD2 TGTGCCAGCAGCCAAGACATCGGGACTAGGGTCTACGAGCAGTACTTC CASSQDIGTRVYEQYF
few TRBJ2-7 TRBV10-3 TRBD2 TGTGCCATCGGAAACGGGGGGTACGAGCAGTACTTC CAIGNGGYEQYF
many TRBJ2-1 TRBV5-6 . TGTGCCAGCAGCTCCCCCCCCGGGACTGCCGTCTACAATGAGCAGTTCTTC CASSSPPGTAVYNEQFF
. TRBJ2-5 TRBV4-2 . TGTGCCAGCAGCCCAAGAAGGCGTTTAGAGGGATACCAAGAGACCCAGTACTTC CASSPRRRLEGYQETQYF
many TRBJ2-3 TRBV5-1 . TGCGCCAGCAGCTTGGCCGGTGGCACCACAGATACGCAGTATTTT CASSLAGGTTDTQYF
. TRBJ1-5 TRBV6-1 TRBD1 TGTGCCAGCAGAACAGGGGTAGTTCAGCCCCAGCATTTT CASRTGVVQPQHF
. TRBJ2-5 TRBV7-9 TRBD2 TGTGCCAGCAGCGCCGGGACTAGCGTCGAGACCCAGTACTTC CASSAGTSVETQYF
. TRBJ2-1 TRBV7-9 . TGTGCCAGCAGCTCAAGGGGGAATGAGCAGTTCTTC CASSSRGNEQFF
many TRBJ1-5 TRBV6-5 . TGTGCCAGCACCTCCGGGGCCGGGGCAAACAATCAGCCCCAGCATTTT CASTSGAGANNQPQHF
few TRBJ2-5 TRBV5-4 TRBD2 TGTGCCAGCAGCCTGGGACTAGCGGGGGGAAAAGAGACCCAGTACTTC CASSLGLAGGKETQYF
. TRBJ2-1 TRBV12-3/TRBV12-4 TRBD2 TGTGCCAGCAGCCCCGTCCTAGCGGGGACCAATGAGCAGTTCTTC CASSPVLAGTNEQFF
. TRBJ2-3 TRBV14 . TGTGCCAGCAGCCAAGGGCTAGGTGCACCACCGATCTCAGATACGCAGTATTTT CASSQGLGAPPISDTQYF
few TRBJ1-5 TRBV19 TRBD1 TGTGCCAGTTCCGGGACAGGGGTGCAGCCCCAGCATTTT CASSGTGVQPQHF
. TRBJ2-1 TRBV7-2 TRBD2 TGTGCCAGCAGCCCGTATAGCGGGAACTCCTACAATGAGCAGTTCTTC CASSPYSGNSYNEQFF
. TRBJ1-6 TRBV28 TRBD1 TGTGCCAGCAGGTCCGGGACAGGCGTTTCACCCCTCCACTTT CASRSGTGVSPLHF
. TRBJ2-2 TRBV20-1 TRBD2 TGCAGTGCCTCTAGCGGGAGGGCGGCCACCGGGGAGCTGTTTTTT CSASSGRAATGELFF
few TRBJ2-3 TRBV4-1 TRBD2 TGCGCCAGCAGCCAGGATAGCGGGGGGGCGACAGATACGCAGTATTTT CASSQDSGGATDTQYF
. TRBJ1-2 TRBV7-9 TRBD1 TGTGCCAGCAGTTCCTGGACAGGGGCTAACTATGGCTACACCTTC CASSSWTGANYGYTF
. TRBJ1-2 TRBV7-9 . TGTGCCAGCAGCTCTCAATTAAACTATGGCTACACCTTC CASSSQLNYGYTF
. TRBJ1-1 TRBV7-2 . TGTGCCAGCAGCTTTAGGGCAGGTGAAGCTTTCTTT CASSFRAGEAFF
many TRBJ2-2 TRBV19 . TGTGCCAGTAGTCGATCCACCGGGGAGCTGTTTTTT CASSRSTGELFF
. TRBJ2-4 TRBV12-3/TRBV12-4 . TGTGCCAGCCGCGGGGCAGCCAAAAACATTCAGTACTTC CASRGAAKNIQYF
many TRBJ2-1 TRBV3-1 TRBD2 TGTGCCAGCAGCCAAGGCTTAGCGGGAACCTACAATGAGCAGTTCTTC CASSQGLAGTYNEQFF
few TRBJ2-3 TRBV6-5 . TGTGCCAGCACCCGGGGTCTTGGAGATACGCAGTATTTT CASTRGLGDTQYF
few TRBJ1-1 TRBV15 TRBD1 TGTGCCACCAGCGGCTCCGGGACAGTAAGCACTGAAGCTTTCTTT CATSGSGTVSTEAFF
. TRBJ2-2 TRBV12-3/TRBV12-4 TRBD1 TGTGCCAGCAGTTCCGGACAGGGCGCTGGCGGGGAGCTGTTTTTT CASSSGQGAGGELFF
many TRBJ1-2 TRBV18 . TGTGCCAGCTCACCGGAGGGTGACTATGGCTACACCTTC CASSPEGDYGYTF
few TRBJ2-1 TRBV7-2 TRBD2 TGTGCCAGCAGGACTGCGGGTAGCGGGATTGACAATGAGCAGTTCTTC CASRTAGSGIDNEQFF
. TRBJ1-5 TRBV28 . TGTGCCAGCAGTTCGGGGGGAGGGTATAGCAATCAGCCCCAGCATTTT CASSSGGGYSNQPQHF